The subject of this entry is one TCR beta chain. This sample is part of a study of OX40 agonist ivuxolimab in advanced cancers. Baseline, cycle 4 day 1, and cycle 7 day 1 were the blood sampling points. The CDR3 is 15 residues long. The V and J ends lost 6 bases and 4 bases respectively, with 18 bases between them. CDR1 is MNHEY and CDR2 is SVGAGI in the germline V gene. The repertoire was sequenced with immunoSEQ multiplex PCR; TCRdb's copy has only in-frame clones and lacks some. The data hold about 37,000 clones, with 85% observed a single time. The chain carries TRBV6-5 and TRBJ1-2, with a possible D match to TRBD1 (6 bases). Sequenced material: CD4+ or CD8+ T cells sorted from blood, taken in a trial of the OX40 agonist ivuxolimab. This TCR came from an adult with an advanced solid tumor such as melanoma, head and neck, liver or kidney cancer. The CDR3 nucleotides read TGTGCCAGCAGACTCCCCGGAGGGGGGACCTATGGCTACACCTTC. Protein sequence: CASRLPGGGTYGYTF.